This T cell receptor beta chain appears in the sequencing data of a study of blood T cell repertoires in COVID-19. Generated by immunoSEQ multiplex PCR, the TCRdb table keeps only in-frame clones and is missing some. The sample records around 150,000 clones, roughly 88% being singletons. From germline, CDR1 is MNHEY and CDR2 SMNVEV (reference sequence). The CDR3 has 17 amino acids. J lost 6 bases, V lost 2 bases, and 14 bases had no gene match. The chain employs TRBV27 and TRBJ2-7; TRBD1 agrees at 9 bases. This sequence was found in a woman aged 50 to 65 who had recovered from COVID-19. Sequenced sample: PBMCs or T cells enriched from blood (not recorded which). For the CDR3, the DNA is TGTGCCAGCAGTTTAAGGTGGACAGGGGCCCTACCAGGCGAGCAGTACTTC. Translating it yields CASSLRWTGALPGEQYF.